Shown below are 9 T cell receptor beta chains from a single sample sequenced in a study of spatial heterogeneity in lung cancer. Broader study findings: One measure, the expanded intratumoral alpha and beta TCR count, tracked tumor mutation counts.

TCRdb processed the 5' RACE reads anew with MiXCR; each CDR3 protein has one entry. The table records around 15,000 distinct CDR3 sequences, about 6.7% of them present only once. The antigens of these receptors remain unknown. Indicated time point: sample taken at primary tumor resection. The specimen was lung tumor tissue, collected at surgery. The receptors were gathered from a female donor with early-stage non-small cell lung cancer.

This clonotype has at least ten counts. Little can be read into the size of this beta chain, an off-target read in a library designed for alpha chains. This rearrangement joins TRBV7-7 to TRBJ2-7; D is ambiguous. Trimming removed 5 bases at V and 2 bases at J, with 10 bases between. Germline V CDR1 and CDR2: SSHAT, FNYEAQ (reference sequence). CDR3 length: 13 residues. In DNA, the CDR3 is TGTGCCAGCAGCGCCGAGGACGCCTACGAGCAGTACTTC. This sequence encodes CASSAEDAYEQYF.

In its sample, this clonotype was seen many times. This beta chain lies outside the target of a library built for alpha chains; its clone size means little. The genes are TRBV28 and TRBJ2-7; TRBD1 might be the D (5 bases). Deletions cut 3 bases from V and 5 bases from J, with 8 bases between. Germline V gives CDR1 MDHEN, CDR2 SYDVKM. The CDR3 has 12 residues. For the CDR3, the DNA is TGTGCCAGCAGTTTCCCAGGGAACGAGCAGTACTTC. The encoded protein is CASSFPGNEQYF.

The table lists this clonotype with many counts. The library was designed around alpha chains, so this beta chain is a stray read whose abundance carries little weight. This chain connects TRBV29-1 to TRBJ2-1; TRBD2 matches at 8 bases. The trim removed 7 bases at V and 3 bases at J, leaving 8 bases unmatched. Germline CDR1 and CDR2: SQVTM and ANQGSEA. The CDR3 has 14 amino acids. In DNA form, the CDR3 reads TGCAGCGCTGGAGCGGGGGTGGACTACAATGAGCAGTTCTTC. Translation gives CSAGAGVDYNEQFF.

In this sample, this clonotype turned up many times. Because the library targeted alpha chains, this beta chain is an off-target read whose size means little. Written as DNA, the CDR3 is TGTGCCACGAGCCAGCAAGTCGGCAATGAGCAGTTCTTC. It yields the protein CATSQQVGNEQFF. The rearrangement uses TRBV7-2 and TRBJ2-1, with D uncertain. The germline V gene has CDR1 SGHTA and CDR2 FQGNSA. The CDR3 length is 13 residues. Between the trimmed V and J ends, which lost 10 bases and 6 bases, there was a span of 16 bases.

This clonotype was found many times. The library was prepared for alpha chains; this beta chain is a stray read, so its frequency means little. The chain combines TRBV4-2 with TRBJ1-2; D is ambiguous. V lost 1 base and J 8 bases, leaving 14 bases between the germline ends. The CDR3 length is 14 residues. Germline V lookup: CDR1 LGHNA, CDR2 YNFKEQ. The CDR3 DNA reads as TGTGCCAGCAGCCAAGTATTAGATCCGGACGGCTACACCTTC. This sequence encodes CASSQVLDPDGYTF.

This clonotype has at least ten counts. A library prepared for alpha chains yielded this beta chain as an off-target read; its size is of little meaning. The chain combines TRBV5-1 with TRBJ1-2; possible D gene TRBD1, 6 bases. Germline V gene lookup returns CDR1 SGHRS and CDR2 YFSETQ. The CDR3 is made up of 14 amino acids. Between the trimmed V and J ends, which lost 6 bases and 9 bases, there was a span of 21 bases. CDR3 DNA sequence: TGCGCCAGCACTTTATATCGGGGGGGCAGCAGCTACACCTTC. Translating gives CASTLYRGGSSYTF.

This clonotype was picked up many times. Since it is a stray read in a library aimed at alpha chains, this beta chain has a size that is not meaningful. This sequence joins TRBV7-2 and TRBJ1-5; D unclear. Germline V gene sequence: CDR1 SGHTA, CDR2 FQGNSA. The CDR3 is 15 amino acids. V was shortened by 5 bases and J by 4 bases, with 15 bases between the two germline ends. The CDR3: CASSPSIGDNQPQHF. The CDR3 nucleotides are TGTGCCAGCAGCCCGAGCATCGGGGATAATCAGCCCCAGCATTTT.

A note on this clonotype: Being off target in a library aimed at alpha chains, this beta chain has a size of little meaning. This rearrangement joins TRBV30 to TRBJ1-5; D gene uncertain. Germline CDR1 is GTSNPN and CDR2 is SVGIG (reference sequence). The CDR3 is 14 residues long. V lost 1 base and J 6 bases, leaving 13 bases between the germline ends. The CDR3 coding sequence is TGTGCCTGGAGTGGACACAGTGAGCTTCAGCCCCAGCATTTT. Amino acids: CAWSGHSELQPQHF.

This clonotype was counted at least ten times. This beta chain is a stray sequence in a library constructed for alpha chains; its clone size is not meaningful. The genes are TRBV6-4 and TRBJ2-3; D assignment may be TRBD1 or TRBD2 (6 bases each). This CDR3 is 15 amino acids long. The V end lost 0 bases, the J end lost 2 bases, and 9 bases lay between the germline ends. Germline V gene data show CDR1 as MRHNA and CDR2 as SNTAGT. CDR3: CASSDSTGATDTQYF. In DNA form, the CDR3 reads TGTGCCAGCAGTGACTCGACGGGGGCCACAGATACGCAGTATTTT.